The entry below gives a single T cell receptor (beta chain) sequence along with its context. This clonotype was seen once. It lacks a known antigen. The final CDR3 position lacks the conserved phenylalanine or tryptophan, pointing to a likely read error. Unsorted PBMC libraries were generated from 2 million PBMCs stored in RNAlater at -80 °C until RNA extraction. Multiple sclerosis patients were enrolled in a US clinical protocol evaluating disease progression by magnetic resonance imaging. Peripheral blood was subjected to Ficoll-Hypaque density gradient centrifugation to isolate PBMCs, which were then cryopreserved in liquid nitrogen. This sample is drawn from a study of neurological immune-mediated disorders (dated by TCRdb to about 2019). Regarding the research as a whole: Among the 35 or so multiple sclerosis patients, relapsing-remitting MS was present in some 30 and secondary progressive MS was present in 3. Peripheral blood TCR-beta repertoires from patients with HTLV-I-associated myelopathy (HAM/TSP), patients with multiple sclerosis, and healthy controls were compared in the study using UMI-based sequencing. Longitudinal samples, technical triplicates and paired sorted CD4+ and CD8+ T-cell subsets, alongside PBMC samples, were included among the roughly 100 TCR-beta libraries. Of the approximately 66 subjects in the cohort, approximately 15 were HAM/TSP patients, roughly 35 were multiple sclerosis patients, and some 20 were healthy controls.

Study-wide conclusions, independent of this receptor: TCR clonal expansion was greatest in HAM/TSP patients and smallest in MS patients, who ranked below even healthy controls. No identical CDR3 amino acid sequences were found to be shared among expanded clones across subjects, suggesting that TCR-beta repertoires were private in all groups. In a phylogenetic analysis, the repertoires of 18 out of 34 MS patients fell into a single cluster of related CDR3 sequences, pointing to a possible signature at the repertoire level. The MS cluster was not associated with any clinical or MRI features, and the authors stated that larger cohorts are needed.

cDNA was synthesized by template-switch 5'RACE using a primer with a 10-nucleotide random unique molecular identifier that tagged each TCR transcript. Over 190 million TCR-beta sequences, covering 15-18 subjects, were produced in each sequencing run. The RNeasy kit was used to extract total RNA. Using the KAPA Real-time Library Amplification kit, TCR-beta VDJ regions were amplified with primers for the TCR constant region and the 5'RACE anchor. Sample indexes and Illumina adaptors were added in a first PCR, and a second PCR then increased library yield. The roughly 650 bp TCR product was size-selected on a 2% E-gel SizeSelection system after Ampure bead purification. Library quality was checked on a Bioanalyzer, concentration was measured with Qubit, and libraries were quantified with the Kapa Library Quantification kit before pooling. Libraries were sequenced paired-end 2 x 150 bp on an Illumina HiSeq 2500. To increase sequence diversity, roughly 25-31% phiX was spiked into each library pool. From the authors' description of their analysis: The quality-filtered reads were processed with the UMI-based MiGEC pipeline, whose error correction step removed more than 80% of the raw TCR sequences. IMGT germline references were used for alignment of VDJ genes, and clonotypes were defined by a unique CDR3 amino acid sequence together with V-J genes. VDJtools evaluated clonal expansion, Shannon diversity and CDR3 relatedness (CalcPairwiseDistances, ClusterSamples); CLCbio workbench built phylogenetic trees. A clone was classed as expanded if it had 8 or more unique UMIs, a cutoff based on coefficient-of-variation modelling across technical triplicates. Using fastp trimming at Q25 and MiXCR clonotype assembly, TCRdb reanalyzed the public sequencing data and kept in-frame beta chains. Under each unique CDR3 protein, matching rows form one entry showing the most common genes and DNA. What appears here as the V and J calls and clone size reflects TCRdb's work, not the paper's. Here the sample has 50,000 to 65,000 distinct CDR3 sequences; 4% to 6% occur a single time. 3.4% of the sample comes from the top ten.

Cut back by 5 bases and 3 bases, the V and J ends lie 8 bases apart. Both ends counted, the CDR3 spans 12 residues. Only CDR3 DNA is held: 36 bases, read in frame from base 1. CDR1 SEHNR and CDR2 FQNEAQ are derived from the germline V gene (reference sequence). The receptor was isolated from a woman aged 45-59 years with multiple sclerosis. The chain is encoded by TRBV7-9 joined to TRBJ2-7; a tentative D match to TRBD1 spans 5 bases. Source material: PBMCs. The nucleotides read TGTGCCAGCAGCGGGGCCAACTACGAGCAGTACAAC. This sequence encodes CASSGANYEQYN.